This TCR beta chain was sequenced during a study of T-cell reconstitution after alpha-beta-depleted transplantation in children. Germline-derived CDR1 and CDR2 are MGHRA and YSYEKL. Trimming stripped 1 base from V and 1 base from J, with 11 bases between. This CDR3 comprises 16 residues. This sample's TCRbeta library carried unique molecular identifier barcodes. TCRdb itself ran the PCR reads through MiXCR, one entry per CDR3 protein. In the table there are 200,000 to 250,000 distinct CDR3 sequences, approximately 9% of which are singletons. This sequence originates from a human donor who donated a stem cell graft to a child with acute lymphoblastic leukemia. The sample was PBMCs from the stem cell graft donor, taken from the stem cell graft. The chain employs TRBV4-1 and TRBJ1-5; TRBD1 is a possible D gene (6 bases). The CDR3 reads CASSQVSGVSNQPQHF. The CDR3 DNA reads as TGCGCCAGCAGCCAAGTATCAGGGGTGAGCAATCAGCCCCAGCATTTT.